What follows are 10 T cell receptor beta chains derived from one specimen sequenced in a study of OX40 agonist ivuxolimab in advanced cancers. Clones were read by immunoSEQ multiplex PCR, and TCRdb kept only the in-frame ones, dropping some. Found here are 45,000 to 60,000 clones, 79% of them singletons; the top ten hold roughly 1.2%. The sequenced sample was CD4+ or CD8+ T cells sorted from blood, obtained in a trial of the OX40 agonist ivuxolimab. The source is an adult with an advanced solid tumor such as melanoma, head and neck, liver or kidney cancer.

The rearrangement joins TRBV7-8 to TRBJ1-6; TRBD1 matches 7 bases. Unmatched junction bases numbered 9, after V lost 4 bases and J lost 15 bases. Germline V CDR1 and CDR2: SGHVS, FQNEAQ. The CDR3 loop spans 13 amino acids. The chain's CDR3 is CASSYRGEENLHF. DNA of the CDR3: TGTGCCAGCAGCTACAGGGGAGAAGAAAACCTCCACTTT.

The CDR3 nucleotides read TGTGCCAGCTCACTCGGACAGGGGCTCTCTGGGACCCAGTACTTC. Translating gives CASSLGQGLSGTQYF. V and J are TRBV18 and TRBJ2-5; 9 nucleotides match TRBD1. The germline V gene has CDR1 KGHSH and CDR2 LQKENI. This CDR3 is built from 15 residues. The trim removed 4 bases at V and 7 bases at J, leaving 10 bases unmatched. Combining the CDR3 with reference TRBV18 and TRBJ2-5 gives the whole variable domain NAGVMQNPRHLVRRRGQEARLRCSPMKGHSHVYWYRQLPEEGLKFMVYLQKENIIDESGMPKERFSAEFPKEGPSILRIQQVVRGDSAAYFCASSLGQGLSGTQYFGPGTRLLVL.

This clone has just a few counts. The CDR3: CASSSGTTYGYTF. The CDR3 coding sequence is TGTGCCAGCAGTTCAGGGACGACTTATGGCTACACCTTC. V usage is TRBV6-4 and J usage is TRBJ1-2, with a possible D match to TRBD1 (5 bases). Trimming left V 5 bases short and J 5 bases short, with 12 bases between. Germline loops: CDR1 MRHNA, CDR2 SNTAGT. The CDR3 runs 13 residues.

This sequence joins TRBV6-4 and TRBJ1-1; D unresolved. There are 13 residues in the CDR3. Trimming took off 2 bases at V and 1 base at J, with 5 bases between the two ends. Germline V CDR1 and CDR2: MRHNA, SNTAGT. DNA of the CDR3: TGTGCCAGCAGTGACAGGGAGAACACTGAAGCTTTCTTT. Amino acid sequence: CASSDRENTEAFF.

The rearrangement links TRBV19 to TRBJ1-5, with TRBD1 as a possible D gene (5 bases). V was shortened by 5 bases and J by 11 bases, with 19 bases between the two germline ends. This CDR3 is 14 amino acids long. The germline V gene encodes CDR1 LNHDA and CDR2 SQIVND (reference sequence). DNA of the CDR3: TGTGCCAGTAGTCCCAAACAGGCCACTTGGGCCCAGCATTTT. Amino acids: CASSPKQATWAQHF.

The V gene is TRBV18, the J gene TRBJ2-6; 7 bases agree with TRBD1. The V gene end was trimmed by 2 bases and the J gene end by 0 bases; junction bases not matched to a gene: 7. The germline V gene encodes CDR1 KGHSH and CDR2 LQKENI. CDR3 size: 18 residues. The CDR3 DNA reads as TGTGCCAGCTCACCAGGCCCGGGACAGCTCTCTGGGGCCAACGTCCTGACTTTC. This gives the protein CASSPGPGQLSGANVLTF.

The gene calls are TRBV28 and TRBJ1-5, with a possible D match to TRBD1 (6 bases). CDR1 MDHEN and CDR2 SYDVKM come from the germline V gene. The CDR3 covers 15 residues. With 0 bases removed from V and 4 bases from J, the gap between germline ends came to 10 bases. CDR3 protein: CASSLWGASNQPQHF. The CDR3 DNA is TGTGCCAGCAGTTTATGGGGGGCTAGTAATCAGCCCCAGCATTTT. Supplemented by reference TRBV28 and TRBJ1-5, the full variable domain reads DVKVTQSSRYLVKRTGEKVFLECVQDMDHENMFWYRQDPGLGLRLIYFSYDVKMKEKGDIPEGYSVSREKKERFSLILESASTNQTSMYLCASSLWGASNQPQHFGDGTRLSIL.

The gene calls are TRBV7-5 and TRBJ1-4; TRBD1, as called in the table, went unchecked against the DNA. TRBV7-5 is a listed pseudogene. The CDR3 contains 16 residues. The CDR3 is CARSRDRGQLDEKLFF. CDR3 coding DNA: TGTGCCAGAAGCCGGGACAGGGGGCAGCTAGATGAAAAACTGTTTTTT.

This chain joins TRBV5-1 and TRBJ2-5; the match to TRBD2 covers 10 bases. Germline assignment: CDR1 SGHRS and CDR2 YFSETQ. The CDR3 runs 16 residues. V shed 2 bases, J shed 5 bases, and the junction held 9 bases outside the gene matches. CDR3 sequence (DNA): TGCGCCAGCAGCTTTGCTCGGCTAGCGGGAGTGGAGACCCAGTACTTC. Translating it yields CASSFARLAGVETQYF.

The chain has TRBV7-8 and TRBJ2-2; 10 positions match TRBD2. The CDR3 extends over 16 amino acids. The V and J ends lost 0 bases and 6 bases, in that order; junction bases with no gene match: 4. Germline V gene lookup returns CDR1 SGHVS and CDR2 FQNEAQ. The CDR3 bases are TGTGCCAGCAGCTTAGCTCAAGCGGGAGGGGCCGGGGAGCTGTTTTTT. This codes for CASSLAQAGGAGELFF.